This TCR beta chain was obtained from a study of T cells in Graves' hyperthyroidism and ophthalmopathy. The study, taken as a whole, reports: Model-based prediction identified ophthalmopathy a median about 6.8 months prior to its onset.

This clonotype has ten or more counts. Its antigen is not known. This CDR3 region has 14 residues. With 5 bases removed from V and 2 bases from J, the gap between germline ends came to 13 bases. Per germline, CDR1 MDHEN and CDR2 SYDVKM. The definition of stable Graves' hyperthyroidism was no ophthalmopathy progression within 18 months. The source of the PBMCs was approximately 9.5 ml of fresh peripheral blood. Regions amplified from RNA transcripts were the TCR beta CDR3 regions. HTBI primers were the set used in a first-round RT-PCR of the TCR CDR3. TCRdb re-analysed the multiplex PCR reads in MiXCR, keeping a single row per CDR3 protein. The data show approximately 400,000 distinct CDR3 sequences, with 15% to 19% seen just once and 13% to 15% held by the top ten.

The source is a woman aged 18-29 years with Graves' hyperthyroidism. The rearrangement joins TRBV28 to TRBJ2-7; possibly TRBD1 for D (6 bases). The sample taken for sequencing was blood. Here the CDR3 DNA reads TGTGCCAGCAGTATAAACAGGGATGCCTACGAGCAGTACTTC. Translating gives CASSINRDAYEQYF. Using reference TRBV28 and TRBJ2-7 for the parts outside the CDR3, the full variable domain is DVKVTQSSRYLVKRTGEKVFLECVQDMDHENMFWYRQDPGLGLRLIYFSYDVKMKEKGDIPEGYSVSREKKERFSLILESASTNQTSMYLCASSINRDAYEQYFGPGTRLTVT.